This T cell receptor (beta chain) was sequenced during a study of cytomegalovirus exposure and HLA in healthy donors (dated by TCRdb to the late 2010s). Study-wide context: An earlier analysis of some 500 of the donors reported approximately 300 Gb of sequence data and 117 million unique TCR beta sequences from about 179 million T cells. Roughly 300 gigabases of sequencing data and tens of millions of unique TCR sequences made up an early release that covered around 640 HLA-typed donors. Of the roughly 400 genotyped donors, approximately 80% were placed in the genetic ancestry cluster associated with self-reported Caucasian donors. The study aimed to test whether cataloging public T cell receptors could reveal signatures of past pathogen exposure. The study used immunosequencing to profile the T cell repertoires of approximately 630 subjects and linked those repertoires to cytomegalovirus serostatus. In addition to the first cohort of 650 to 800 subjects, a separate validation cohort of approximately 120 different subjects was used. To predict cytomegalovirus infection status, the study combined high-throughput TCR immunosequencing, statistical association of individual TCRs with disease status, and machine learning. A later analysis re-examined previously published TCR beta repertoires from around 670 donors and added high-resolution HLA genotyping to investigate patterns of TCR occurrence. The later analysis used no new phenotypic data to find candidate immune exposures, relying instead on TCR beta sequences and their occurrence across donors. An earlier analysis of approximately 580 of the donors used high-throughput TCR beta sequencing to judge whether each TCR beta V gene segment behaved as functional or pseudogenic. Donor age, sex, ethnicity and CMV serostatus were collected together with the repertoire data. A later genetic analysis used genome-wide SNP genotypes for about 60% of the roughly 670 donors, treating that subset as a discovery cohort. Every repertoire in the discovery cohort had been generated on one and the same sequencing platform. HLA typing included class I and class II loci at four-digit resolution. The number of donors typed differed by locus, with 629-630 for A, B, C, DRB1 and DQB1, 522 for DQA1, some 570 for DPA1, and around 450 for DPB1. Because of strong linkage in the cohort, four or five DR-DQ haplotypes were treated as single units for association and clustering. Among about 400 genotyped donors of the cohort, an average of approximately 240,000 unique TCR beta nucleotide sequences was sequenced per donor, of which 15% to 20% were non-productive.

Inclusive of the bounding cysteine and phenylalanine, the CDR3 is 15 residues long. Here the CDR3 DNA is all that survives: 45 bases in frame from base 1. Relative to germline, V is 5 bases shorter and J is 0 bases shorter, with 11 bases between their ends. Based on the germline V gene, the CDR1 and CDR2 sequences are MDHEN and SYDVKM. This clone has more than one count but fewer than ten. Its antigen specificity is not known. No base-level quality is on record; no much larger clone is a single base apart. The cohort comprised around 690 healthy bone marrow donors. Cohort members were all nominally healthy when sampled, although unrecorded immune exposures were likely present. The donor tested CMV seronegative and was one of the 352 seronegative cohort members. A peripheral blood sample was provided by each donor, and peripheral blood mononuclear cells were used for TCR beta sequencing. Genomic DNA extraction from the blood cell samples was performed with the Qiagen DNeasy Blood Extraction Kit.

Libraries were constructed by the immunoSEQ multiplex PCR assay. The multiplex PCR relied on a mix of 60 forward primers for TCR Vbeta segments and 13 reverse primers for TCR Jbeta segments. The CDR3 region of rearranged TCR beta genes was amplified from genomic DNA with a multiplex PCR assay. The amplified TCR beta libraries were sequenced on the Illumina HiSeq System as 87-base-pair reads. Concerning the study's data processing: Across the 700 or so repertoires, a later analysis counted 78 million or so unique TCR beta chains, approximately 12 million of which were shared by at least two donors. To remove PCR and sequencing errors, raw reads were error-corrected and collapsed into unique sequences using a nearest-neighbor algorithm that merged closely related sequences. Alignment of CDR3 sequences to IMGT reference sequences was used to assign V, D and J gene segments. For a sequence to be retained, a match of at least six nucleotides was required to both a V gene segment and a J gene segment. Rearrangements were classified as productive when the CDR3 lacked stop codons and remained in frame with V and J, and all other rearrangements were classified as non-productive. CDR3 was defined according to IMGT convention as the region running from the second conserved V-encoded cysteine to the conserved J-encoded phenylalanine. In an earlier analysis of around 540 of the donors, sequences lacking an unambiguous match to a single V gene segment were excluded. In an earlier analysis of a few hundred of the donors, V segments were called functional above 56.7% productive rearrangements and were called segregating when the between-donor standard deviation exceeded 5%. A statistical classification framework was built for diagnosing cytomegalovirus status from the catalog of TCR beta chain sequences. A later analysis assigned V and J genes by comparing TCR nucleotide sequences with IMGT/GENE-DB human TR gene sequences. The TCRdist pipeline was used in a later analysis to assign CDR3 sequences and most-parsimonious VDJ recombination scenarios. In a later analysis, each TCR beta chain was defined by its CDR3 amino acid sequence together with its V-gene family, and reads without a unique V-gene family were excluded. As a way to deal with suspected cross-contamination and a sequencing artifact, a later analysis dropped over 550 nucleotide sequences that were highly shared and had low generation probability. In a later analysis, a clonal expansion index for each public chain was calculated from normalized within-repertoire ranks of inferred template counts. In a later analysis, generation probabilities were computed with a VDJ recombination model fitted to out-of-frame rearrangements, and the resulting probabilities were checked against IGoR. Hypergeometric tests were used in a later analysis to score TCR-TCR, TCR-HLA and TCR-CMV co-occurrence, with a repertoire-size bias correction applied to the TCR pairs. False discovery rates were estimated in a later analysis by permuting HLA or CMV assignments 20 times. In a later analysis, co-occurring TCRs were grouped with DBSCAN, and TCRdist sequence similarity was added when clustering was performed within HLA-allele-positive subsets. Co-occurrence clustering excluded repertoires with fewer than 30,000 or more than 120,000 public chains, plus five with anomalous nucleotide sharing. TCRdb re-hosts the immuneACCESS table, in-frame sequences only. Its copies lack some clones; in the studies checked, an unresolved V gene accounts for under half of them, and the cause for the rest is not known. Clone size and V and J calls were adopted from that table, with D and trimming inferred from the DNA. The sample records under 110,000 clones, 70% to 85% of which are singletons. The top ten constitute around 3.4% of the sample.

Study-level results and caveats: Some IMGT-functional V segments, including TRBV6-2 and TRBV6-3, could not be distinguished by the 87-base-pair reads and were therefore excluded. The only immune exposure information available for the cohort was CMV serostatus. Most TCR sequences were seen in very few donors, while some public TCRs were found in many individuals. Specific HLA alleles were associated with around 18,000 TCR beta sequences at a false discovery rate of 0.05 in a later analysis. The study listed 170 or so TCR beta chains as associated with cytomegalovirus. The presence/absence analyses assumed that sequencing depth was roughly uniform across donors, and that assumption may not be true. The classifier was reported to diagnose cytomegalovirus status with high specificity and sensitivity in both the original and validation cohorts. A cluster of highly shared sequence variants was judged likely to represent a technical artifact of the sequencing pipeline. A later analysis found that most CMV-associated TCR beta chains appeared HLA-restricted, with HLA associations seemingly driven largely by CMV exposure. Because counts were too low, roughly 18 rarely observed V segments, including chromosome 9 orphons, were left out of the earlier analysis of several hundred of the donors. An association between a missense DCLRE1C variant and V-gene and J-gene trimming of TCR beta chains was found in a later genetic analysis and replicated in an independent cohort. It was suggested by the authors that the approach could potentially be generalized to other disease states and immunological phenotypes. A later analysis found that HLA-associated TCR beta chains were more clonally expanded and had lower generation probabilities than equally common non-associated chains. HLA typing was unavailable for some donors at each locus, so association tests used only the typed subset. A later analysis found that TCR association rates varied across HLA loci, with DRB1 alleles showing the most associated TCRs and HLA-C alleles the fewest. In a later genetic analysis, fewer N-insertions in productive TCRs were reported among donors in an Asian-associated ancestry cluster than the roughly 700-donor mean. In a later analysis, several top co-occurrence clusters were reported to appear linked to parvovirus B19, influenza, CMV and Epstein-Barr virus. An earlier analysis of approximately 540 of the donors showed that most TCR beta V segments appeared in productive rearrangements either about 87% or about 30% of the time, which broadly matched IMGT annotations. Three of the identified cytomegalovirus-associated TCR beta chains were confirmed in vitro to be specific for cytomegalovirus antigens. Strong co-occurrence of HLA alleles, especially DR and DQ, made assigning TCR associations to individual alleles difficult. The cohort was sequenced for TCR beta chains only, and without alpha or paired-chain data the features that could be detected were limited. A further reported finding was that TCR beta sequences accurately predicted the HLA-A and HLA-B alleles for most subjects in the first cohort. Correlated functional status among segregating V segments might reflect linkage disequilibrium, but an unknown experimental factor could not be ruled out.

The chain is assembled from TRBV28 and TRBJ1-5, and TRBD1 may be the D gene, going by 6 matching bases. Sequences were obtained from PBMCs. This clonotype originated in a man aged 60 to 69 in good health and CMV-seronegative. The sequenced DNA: TGTGCCAGCAGTGCTACAGGGTATAGCAATCAGCCCCAGCATTTT. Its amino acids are CASSATGYSNQPQHF.